This T cell receptor (beta chain) was sequenced during a study of blood T cell repertoires in COVID-19. Study information: Acute-phase and convalescent COVID-19 samples originated in the United States, Italy and Spain. T cells, B-cell-depleted T cells, or PBMCs supplied cDNA or gDNA.

The CDR3 has 13 residues. The V and J ends lost 3 bases and 7 bases, in that order; junction bases with no gene match: 5. The germline V gene encodes CDR1 LNHDA and CDR2 SQIVND (reference sequence). Libraries were prepared by immunoSEQ multiplex PCR; TCRdb keeps only in-frame clonotypes and omits some of them. This sample has about 34,000 clones, with 78% found just once. This clone came up once. The genes are TRBV19 and TRBJ1-1, with 7 nucleotides matching TRBD1. The sample comprised peripheral blood. This clonotype originated in an older woman with acute or convalescent COVID-19. CDR3 nucleotide sequence: TGTGCCAGTAGTATTCGGGACAGACATGAAGCTTTCTTT. Encoded protein: CASSIRDRHEAFF.